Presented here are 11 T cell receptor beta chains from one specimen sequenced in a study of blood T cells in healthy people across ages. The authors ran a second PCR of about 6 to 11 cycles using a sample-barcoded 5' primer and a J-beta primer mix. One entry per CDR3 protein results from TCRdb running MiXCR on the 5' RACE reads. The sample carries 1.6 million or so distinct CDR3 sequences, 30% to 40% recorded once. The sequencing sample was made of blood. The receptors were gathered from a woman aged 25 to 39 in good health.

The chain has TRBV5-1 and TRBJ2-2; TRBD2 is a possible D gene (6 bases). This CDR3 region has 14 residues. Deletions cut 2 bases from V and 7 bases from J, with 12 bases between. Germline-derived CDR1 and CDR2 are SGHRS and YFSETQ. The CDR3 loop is CASSFPGLHGELFF. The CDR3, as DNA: TGCGCCAGCAGCTTCCCAGGACTACACGGGGAGCTGTTTTTT.

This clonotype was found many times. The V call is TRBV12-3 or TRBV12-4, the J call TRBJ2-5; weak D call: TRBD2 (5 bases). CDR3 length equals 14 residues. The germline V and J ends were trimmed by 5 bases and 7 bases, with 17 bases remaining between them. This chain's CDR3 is CASSPGIISATQYF. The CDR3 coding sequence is TGTGCCAGCAGTCCCGGGATTATTTCAGCGACCCAGTACTTC.

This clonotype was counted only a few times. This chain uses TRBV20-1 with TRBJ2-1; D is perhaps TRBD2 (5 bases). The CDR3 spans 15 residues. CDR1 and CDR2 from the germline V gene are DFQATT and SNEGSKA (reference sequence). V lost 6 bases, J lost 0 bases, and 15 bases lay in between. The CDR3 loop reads CSAQLGISSYNEQFF. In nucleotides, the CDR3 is TGCAGTGCCCAACTAGGCATTAGCTCCTACAATGAGCAGTTCTTC.

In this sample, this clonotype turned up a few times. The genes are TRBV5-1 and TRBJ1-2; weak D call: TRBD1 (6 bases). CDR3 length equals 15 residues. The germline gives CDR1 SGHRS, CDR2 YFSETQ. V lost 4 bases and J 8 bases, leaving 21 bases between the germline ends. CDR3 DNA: TGCGCCAGCAGCCATGAGCGGGGGGCAAATTACGGCTACACCTTC. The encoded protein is CASSHERGANYGYTF.

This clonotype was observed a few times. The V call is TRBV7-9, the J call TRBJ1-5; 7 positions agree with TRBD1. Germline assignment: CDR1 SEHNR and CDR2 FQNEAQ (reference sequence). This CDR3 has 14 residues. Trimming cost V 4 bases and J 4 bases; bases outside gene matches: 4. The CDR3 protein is CASSWTGQNQPQHF. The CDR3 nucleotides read TGTGCCAGCAGCTGGACAGGTCAGAATCAGCCCCAGCATTTT.

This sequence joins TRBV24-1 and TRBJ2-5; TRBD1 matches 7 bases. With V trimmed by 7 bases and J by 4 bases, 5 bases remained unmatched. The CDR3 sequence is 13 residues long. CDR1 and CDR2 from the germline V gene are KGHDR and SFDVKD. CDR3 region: CATRGQDRETQYF. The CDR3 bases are TGTGCCACCAGAGGACAGGACAGAGAGACCCAGTACTTC.

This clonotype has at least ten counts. The chain's CDR3 is CASSLADEQYF. As DNA, the CDR3 is TGTGCCAGCAGCTTGGCCGACGAGCAGTACTTC. The V and J genes are TRBV7-9 and TRBJ2-7; D is ambiguous. V lost 3 bases to trimming and J lost 5 bases, with 5 bases between them. Germline V CDR1 and CDR2: SEHNR, FQNEAQ (reference sequence). The CDR3 sequence is 11 residues long.

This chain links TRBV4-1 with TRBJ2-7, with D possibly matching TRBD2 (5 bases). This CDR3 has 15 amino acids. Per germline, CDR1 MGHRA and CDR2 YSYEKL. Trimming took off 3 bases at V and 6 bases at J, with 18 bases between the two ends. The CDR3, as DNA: TGCGCCAGCAGCCACGAAGGGAGTGGAGGAGCCGAGCAGTACTTC. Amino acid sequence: CASSHEGSGGAEQYF.

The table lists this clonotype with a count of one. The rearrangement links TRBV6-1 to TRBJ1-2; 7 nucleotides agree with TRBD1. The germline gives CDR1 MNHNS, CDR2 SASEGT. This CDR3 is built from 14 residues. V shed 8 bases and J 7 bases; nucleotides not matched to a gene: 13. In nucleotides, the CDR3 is TGTGCCAGCGAAAGACAGGGAGAGCAAGGTGGCTACACCTTC. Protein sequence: CASERQGEQGGYTF.

As DNA, the CDR3 is TGTGCCAGCAACGGGGGGGGCTCGTCGCAGTACTTC. Its protein is CASNGGGSSQYF. This chain links TRBV3-1 with TRBJ2-7, with TRBD2 identical over 8 bases. Looked up from germline, CDR1 is LGHDT and CDR2 is YNNKEL (reference sequence). This CDR3 contains 12 residues. V shed 7 bases and J 9 bases; nucleotides not matched to a gene: 8.

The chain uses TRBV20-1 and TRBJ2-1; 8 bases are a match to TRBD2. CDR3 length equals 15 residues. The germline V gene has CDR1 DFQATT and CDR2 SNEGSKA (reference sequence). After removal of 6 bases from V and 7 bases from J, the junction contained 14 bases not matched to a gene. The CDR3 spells CSAPVQRELRNEQFF. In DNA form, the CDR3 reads TGCAGTGCCCCGGTTCAGCGGGAGCTCCGGAATGAGCAGTTCTTC.